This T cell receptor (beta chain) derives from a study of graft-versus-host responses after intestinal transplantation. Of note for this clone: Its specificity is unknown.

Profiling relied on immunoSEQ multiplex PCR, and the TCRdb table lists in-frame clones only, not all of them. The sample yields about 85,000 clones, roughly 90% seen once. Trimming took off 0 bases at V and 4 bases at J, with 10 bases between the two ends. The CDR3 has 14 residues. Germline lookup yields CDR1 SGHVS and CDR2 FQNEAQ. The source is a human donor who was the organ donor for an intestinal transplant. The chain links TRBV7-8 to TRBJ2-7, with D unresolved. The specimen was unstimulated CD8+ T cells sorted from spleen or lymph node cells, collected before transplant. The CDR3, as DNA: TGTGCCAGCAGCTTAGCGCCAGGCCATTACGAGCAGTACTTC. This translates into CASSLAPGHYEQYF.